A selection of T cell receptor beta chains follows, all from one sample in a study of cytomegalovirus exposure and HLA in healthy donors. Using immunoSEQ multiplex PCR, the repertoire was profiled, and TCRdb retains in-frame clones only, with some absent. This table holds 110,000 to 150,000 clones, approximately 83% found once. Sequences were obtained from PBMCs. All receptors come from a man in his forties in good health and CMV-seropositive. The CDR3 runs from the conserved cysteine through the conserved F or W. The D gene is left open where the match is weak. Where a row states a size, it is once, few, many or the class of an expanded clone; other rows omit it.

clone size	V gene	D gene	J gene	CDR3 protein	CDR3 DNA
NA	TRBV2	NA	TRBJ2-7	CASSVLLSGEQYF	TGTGCCAGCAGTGTATTGCTTTCGGGCGAGCAGTACTTC
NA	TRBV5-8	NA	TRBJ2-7	CASSWRGTALNYEQYF	TGTGCCAGCAGCTGGAGGGGGACAGCATTAAACTACGAGCAGTACTTC
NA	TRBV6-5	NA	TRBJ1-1	CASYHMNTEAFF	TGTGCCAGCTACCACATGAACACTGAAGCTTTCTTT
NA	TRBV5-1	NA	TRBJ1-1	CASSYGTLNTEAFF	TGCGCCAGCAGTTACGGGACACTTAACACTGAAGCTTTCTTT
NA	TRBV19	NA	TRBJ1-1	CASSIPTTRRSEAFF	TGTGCCAGTAGTATCCCCACAACAAGGAGGTCTGAAGCTTTCTTT
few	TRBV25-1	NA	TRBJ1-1	CASSEWGGLNTEAFF	TGTGCCAGCAGTGAATGGGGAGGGCTGAACACTGAAGCTTTCTTT
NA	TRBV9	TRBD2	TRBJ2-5	CASSPRTSGRQTQYF	TGTGCCAGCAGCCCAAGGACTAGCGGGAGACAGACCCAGTACTTC
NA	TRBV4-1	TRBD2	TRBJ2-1	CASSQDSGRVYNEQFF	TGCGCCAGCAGCCAAGATAGCGGGAGGGTCTACAATGAGCAGTTCTTC
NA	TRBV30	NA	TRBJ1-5	CAWRPAGANNQPQHF	TGTGCCTGGAGACCAGCAGGGGCCAACAATCAGCCCCAGCATTTT
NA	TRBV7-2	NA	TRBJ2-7	CASSSVQGYEQYF	TGTGCCAGCAGCTCCGTACAGGGCTACGAGCAGTACTTC
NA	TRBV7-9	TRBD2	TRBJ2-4	CASSLKRTSAGNIQYF	TGTGCCAGCAGCTTGAAAAGGACTAGCGCCGGAAACATTCAGTACTTC
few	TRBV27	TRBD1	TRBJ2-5	CASSGTWTGDHQETQYF	TGTGCCAGCAGTGGGACCTGGACAGGGGACCACCAAGAGACCCAGTACTTC
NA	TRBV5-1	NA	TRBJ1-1	CASSRTAVNTEAFF	TGCGCCAGCAGCCGGACAGCCGTGAACACTGAAGCTTTCTTT
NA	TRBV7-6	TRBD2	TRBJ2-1	CASSSSGYSYNEQFF	TGTGCCAGCAGCTCTAGCGGGTACTCCTACAATGAGCAGTTCTTC
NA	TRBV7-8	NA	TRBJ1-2	CASSELGGPYGYTF	TGTGCCAGCAGCGAGCTGGGGGGACCCTATGGCTACACCTTC
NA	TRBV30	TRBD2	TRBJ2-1	CAWSLGLAGVGQFF	TGTGCCTGGAGTCTTGGACTAGCGGGAGTAGGGCAGTTCTTC
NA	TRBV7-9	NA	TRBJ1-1	CSSFENRALNTEAFF	TGTTCCAGCTTCGAAAACAGAGCATTGAACACTGAAGCTTTCTTT